What follows are 31 T cell receptor beta chains derived from one specimen sequenced in a study of T-cell memory formation after mild COVID-19. MiXCR was run by TCRdb on the 5' RACE reads, yielding one entry per CDR3 protein. The sample records nearly 250,000 distinct CDR3 sequences, 15% being singletons. The sample consisted of PBMCs or a T cell subset sorted from them (not recorded which). The receptors stem from an adult woman who had mild COVID-19 (a few samples of this study predate the infection). Cell type and time point are not known.

Only a few counts were recorded for this clonotype. The chain joins TRBV7-9 to TRBJ2-6, with a tentative D call TRBD2 (5 bases). V was trimmed by 7 bases and J by 1 base, leaving 11 bases between them. This CDR3 region has 15 residues. CDR1 SEHNR and CDR2 FQNEAQ come from the germline V gene (reference sequence). CDR3: CASTEGGSGANVLTF. The CDR3 DNA sequence: TGTGCCAGCACCGAAGGAGGTTCTGGGGCCAACGTCCTGACTTTC.

The chain carries TRBV20-1 and TRBJ1-4; possible D gene TRBD1, 5 bases. The CDR3 is 14 residues long. The V and J ends lost 0 bases and 6 bases respectively, with 11 bases between them. Germline V CDR1 and CDR2: DFQATT, SNEGSKA (reference sequence). The CDR3 coding sequence is TGCAGTGCTAGAGATCCCCAGGGAGATGAAAAACTGTTTTTT. Translated, it gives CSARDPQGDEKLFF.

This chain joins TRBV5-6 and TRBJ1-2, with D possibly being TRBD1 (6 bases). The V end was cut by 0 bases, the J end by 4 bases, with 13 bases between. The CDR3 extends over 15 amino acids. Germline CDR1 is SGHDT and CDR2 is YYEEEE. CDR3 residues: CASSLVAGDGYGYTF. CDR3 nucleotides: TGTGCCAGCAGCTTGGTGGCAGGGGATGGCTATGGCTACACCTTC.

This clonotype appeared many times. The chain employs TRBV2 and TRBJ1-1; tentatively, D is TRBD1 (6 bases). Germline loops: CDR1 SNHLY, CDR2 FYNNEI. V lost 2 bases and J lost 5, with 12 bases in between. CDR3 size: 14 residues. The CDR3 here is CASSERGARTEAFF. The CDR3 DNA follows: TGTGCCAGCAGTGAACGGGGGGCGCGTACTGAAGCTTTCTTT.

In its sample, this clonotype was seen a few times. V gene TRBV5-1 combines with J gene TRBJ2-3, with 9 bases lining up with TRBD2. Germline trimming cut 0 bases from V and 4 bases from J; bases unmatched to any gene: 3. This CDR3 is built from 15 residues. Germline CDR1 reads SGHRS; CDR2 reads YFSETQ. The DNA of the CDR3 is TGCGCCAGCAGCTTGGTGGTAGCGGGGGCAGATACGCAGTATTTT. It codes for CASSLVVAGADTQYF.

The gene calls are TRBV7-6 and TRBJ2-3, with 11 bases identical to TRBD2. Germline CDR1 reads SGHVS; CDR2 reads FNYEAQ. The CDR3 is 16 amino acids. The V and J ends lost 5 bases and 5 bases, in that order; junction bases with no gene match: 9. The CDR3 sequence is CASSPPTSGKGDTQYF. The CDR3 DNA reads as TGTGCCAGCAGCCCCCCGACTAGCGGGAAGGGAGATACGCAGTATTTT. The entire variable domain, with the rest obtained from reference TRBV7-6 and TRBJ2-3, is as follows: GAGVSQSPRYKVTKRGQDVALRCDPISGHVSLYWYRQALGQGPEFLTYFNYEAQQDKSGLPNDRFSAERPEGSISTLTIQRTEQRDSAMYRCASSPPTSGKGDTQYFGPGTRLTVL.

The rearrangement links TRBV18 to TRBJ2-7; 12 nucleotides match TRBD2. Germline V gives CDR1 KGHSH, CDR2 LQKENI. Trimming cost V 2 bases and J 7 bases; bases outside gene matches: 9. The CDR3 covers 16 residues. CDR3 DNA: TGTGCCAGCTCACCATCGGCTAGCGGGAGGGCACGGGAGCAGTACTTC. Translation gives CASSPSASGRAREQYF.

In its sample, this clonotype was seen a few times. J is TRBJ1-6 and V is TRBV9, with unresolved D. This CDR3 region has 14 residues. Germline CDR1 is SGDLS and CDR2 is YYNGEE. V shed 0 bases and J shed 6 bases, with 7 bases lying between them. The CDR3 spells CASSVGTVNSPLHF. The CDR3 DNA follows: TGTGCCAGCAGCGTAGGAACCGTTAATTCACCCCTCCACTTT.

This clonotype turned up a few times. The V call is TRBV6-2 or TRBV6-3, the J call TRBJ1-1; no definite D call. Trimming left V 0 bases short and J 3 bases short, with 11 bases between. The CDR3 consists of 15 residues. CDR1 MNHEY and CDR2 SVGEGT come from the germline V gene. CDR3 DNA sequence: TGTGCCAGCAGTTACTCGGTACTCGGGTACACTGAAGCTTTCTTT. Translating it yields CASSYSVLGYTEAFF.

V usage is TRBV11-2 and J usage is TRBJ2-3; the match to TRBD2 covers 8 bases. The CDR3 sequence is 15 residues long. CDR1 is SGHAT and CDR2 is FQNNGV in the germline V gene. The trim removed 4 bases at V and 4 bases at J, leaving 7 bases unmatched. The CDR3 here is CASSSIQGLADTQYF. As DNA, the CDR3 is TGTGCCAGCAGCTCGATCCAGGGACTAGCAGATACGCAGTATTTT.

In its sample, this clonotype was seen a few times. The chain uses TRBV29-1 and TRBJ1-5; 11 bases map to TRBD1. CDR1 SQVTM and CDR2 ANQGSEA come from the germline V gene. The CDR3 has 14 residues. The ends lost 6 bases at V and 0 bases at J; junction bases unmatched: 1. The CDR3 reads CSVGTGGSNQPQHF. The CDR3, as DNA: TGCAGCGTAGGGACAGGGGGTAGCAATCAGCCCCAGCATTTT.

V is TRBV29-1 and J is TRBJ1-1; the match to TRBD1 covers 9 bases. This CDR3 region has 13 residues. The germline gives CDR1 SQVTM, CDR2 ANQGSEA. V shed 6 bases and J 6 bases; nucleotides not matched to a gene: 8. CDR3 DNA sequence: TGCAGCGTCCGGGGGACAGGGTGGGCTGAAGCTTTCTTT. Its translation: CSVRGTGWAEAFF.

The gene calls are TRBV4-3 and TRBJ2-7, with 13 bases identical to TRBD2. The junction had 7 bases not matched to a gene; V was cut back by 2 bases and J by 0 bases. The CDR3 consists of 18 residues. CDR1 and CDR2 from the germline V gene are LGHNA and YSLEER. CDR3 DNA sequence: TGCGCCAGCAGCCAACACTCCGGGACTAGCGGGGCCTCCTACGAGCAGTACTTC. Translating gives CASSQHSGTSGASYEQYF.

This sequence joins TRBV5-1 and TRBJ2-3; 11 bases agree with TRBD1. The CDR3 has 14 amino acids. The ends lost 5 bases at V and 6 bases at J; junction bases unmatched: 5. Germline lookup yields CDR1 SGHRS and CDR2 YFSETQ. CDR3 coding DNA: TGCGCCAGCAGATACCGGGACAGGGGGGATACGCAGTATTTT. Translating gives CASRYRDRGDTQYF.

The chain carries TRBV5-1 and TRBJ2-7, with D tentatively TRBD1 (5 bases). V lost 5 bases, J lost 2 bases, and 11 bases lay in between. This CDR3 is 13 amino acids long. CDR1 is SGHRS, CDR2 YFSETQ, per germline. The CDR3: CASRADSPYEQYF. The CDR3 nucleotides are TGCGCCAGCAGGGCCGACAGTCCCTACGAGCAGTACTTC.

The chain couples TRBV7-2 to TRBJ2-1, with a tentative D call TRBD2 (6 bases). V dropped 5 bases and J dropped 0 bases, with 14 bases sitting between them. The CDR3 loop spans 16 amino acids. Germline CDR1 is SGHTA and CDR2 is FQGNSA. For the CDR3, the DNA is TGTGCCAGCAGCGCCTGGGCGGGGAGCTCCTACAATGAGCAGTTCTTC. Its translation is CASSAWAGSSYNEQFF.

With regard to this clonotype: A much larger clone lies one base from this, so it may be a read error. The rearrangement links TRBV7-2 to TRBJ2-4, with 12 positions matching TRBD2. This CDR3 has 18 residues. CDR1 is SGHTA, CDR2 FQGNSA, per germline. This CDR3 is CASSPSGRAESAKNIRYF. Written as DNA, the CDR3 is TGTGCCAGCAGCCCTAGCGGGAGGGCCGAGTCAGCCAAAAACATTCGGTACTTC.

This clonotype was counted between two and nine times. The chain carries TRBV7-9 and TRBJ1-4; D might be TRBD1 (6 bases). CDR3 length: 17 residues. The V end was cut by 5 bases, the J end by 2 bases, with 18 bases between. Looked up from germline, CDR1 is SEHNR and CDR2 is FQNEAQ (reference sequence). CDR3 DNA: TGTGCCAGCAGCCCCGGAGTGAGGGGGGACACTAATGAAAAACTGTTTTTT. Translation gives CASSPGVRGDTNEKLFF.

This clonotype was detected only a few times. The genes are TRBV9 and TRBJ2-5, with D perhaps matching TRBD1 (7 bases). The germline CDR1 and CDR2 sequences are SGDLS and YYNGEE. The CDR3 length is 14 residues. V lost 4 bases and J 4 bases, leaving 14 bases between the germline ends. The CDR3 loop is CASSLTGEVETQYF. The DNA of the CDR3 is TGTGCCAGCAGCCTTACAGGGGAGGTAGAGACCCAGTACTTC.

This sequence joins TRBV29-1 and TRBJ2-1; perhaps TRBD2 as D (6 bases). From germline, CDR1 is SQVTM and CDR2 ANQGSEA. The CDR3 sequence is 16 residues long. Trimming cost V 7 bases and J 3 bases, with 22 bases left between them. CDR3 region: CSAINPHAGIYNEQFF. The CDR3 region has the DNA TGCAGCGCAATCAACCCACACGCGGGAATCTACAATGAGCAGTTCTTC.

V usage is TRBV5-6 and J usage is TRBJ2-1, with D unresolved. Germline CDR1 reads SGHDT; CDR2 reads YYEEEE. V was clipped by 3 bases and J by 11 bases, with 18 bases between them. CDR3 length: 14 amino acids. The CDR3 region has the DNA TGTGCCAGCAGCTACATGTCCCCGACCGCCCAGCAGTTCTTC. Translation: CASSYMSPTAQQFF.

This rearrangement joins TRBV18 to TRBJ2-3; 8 bases match TRBD2. Germline trimming cut 6 bases from V and 5 bases from J; bases unmatched to any gene: 13. The length of the CDR3 is 16 residues. CDR1 KGHSH and CDR2 LQKENI come from the germline V gene. The CDR3 DNA sequence: TGTGCCAGCTCCATCTCAAGCGGGGGCCGAGGAGATACGCAGTATTTT. This translates into CASSISSGGRGDTQYF. Together with reference TRBV18 and TRBJ2-3, the CDR3 gives the full variable domain: NAGVMQNPRHLVRRRGQEARLRCSPMKGHSHVYWYRQLPEEGLKFMVYLQKENIIDESGMPKERFSAEFPKEGPSILRIQQVVRGDSAAYFCASSISSGGRGDTQYFGPGTRLTVL.

This clonotype came up a few times. The J gene is TRBJ2-1, the V gene TRBV27; D remains ambiguous. The CDR3 loop spans 15 amino acids. The V end lost 3 bases, the J end lost 0 bases, and 9 bases lay between the germline ends. Germline assignment: CDR1 MNHEY and CDR2 SMNVEV (reference sequence). The CDR3 nucleotides read TGTGCCAGCAGTTTTCAGCGACGCTCCTACAATGAGCAGTTCTTC. Protein sequence: CASSFQRRSYNEQFF.

V and J are TRBV25-1 and TRBJ2-5; a possible D gene is TRBD2 (6 bases). Germline loops: CDR1 MGHDK, CDR2 SYGVNS. The CDR3 covers 15 residues. V lost 8 bases to trimming and J lost 1 base, with 17 bases between them. CDR3 DNA sequence: TGTGCCAGCTCGGGGTGGGAGGCCACCCAAGAGACCCAGTACTTC. It is translated as CASSGWEATQETQYF.

V gene TRBV20-1 combines with J gene TRBJ2-2; TRBD2 agrees at 8 bases. The ends lost 5 bases at V and 2 bases at J; junction bases unmatched: 7. Germline values: CDR1 DFQATT, CDR2 SNEGSKA (reference sequence). This CDR3 is 15 amino acids long. The CDR3 nucleotides read TGCAGTGCTGCACCGGGGGGGCAAAACACCGGGGAGCTGTTTTTT. Encoded protein: CSAAPGGQNTGELFF.

This clonotype has at least ten counts. The chain combines TRBV4-1 with TRBJ1-2, with D maybe TRBD1 (5 bases). Per germline, CDR1 MGHRA and CDR2 YSYEKL. The CDR3 runs 18 residues. V was shortened by 1 base and J by 4 bases, with 22 bases between the two germline ends. The CDR3 sequence is CASSQGKISVRGVYGYTF. As DNA, the CDR3 is TGCGCCAGCAGCCAAGGAAAAATATCGGTACGAGGGGTCTATGGCTACACCTTC.

This clonotype was detected many times. The rearrangement links TRBV18 to TRBJ1-2, with D unresolved. The CDR3 runs 15 residues. Germline lookup yields CDR1 KGHSH and CDR2 LQKENI. Trimming shortened V by 1 base and J by 0 bases, and 9 bases separated the two germline ends. In DNA, the CDR3 is TGTGCCAGCTCACCACGGCAGTTGACTAACTATGGCTACACCTTC. This translates into CASSPRQLTNYGYTF.

This clonotype was counted between two and nine times. The chain is built from TRBV6-5 and TRBJ2-7; 12 bases fit TRBD2. The CDR3 contains 16 residues. The V gene end was trimmed by 6 bases and the J gene end by 2 bases; junction bases not matched to a gene: 8. CDR1 and CDR2 from the germline V gene are MNHEY and SVGAGI. This CDR3 reads CASRPSGRAATYEQYF. DNA of the CDR3: TGTGCCAGCAGACCTAGCGGGAGGGCTGCAACCTACGAGCAGTACTTC.

This clonotype was seen more than once but under ten times. This chain connects TRBV2 to TRBJ1-5; 7 bases are a match to TRBD1. The CDR3 extends over 15 amino acids. The junction had 8 bases not matched to a gene; V was cut back by 5 bases and J by 4 bases. Germline lookup yields CDR1 SNHLY and CDR2 FYNNEI. CDR3 DNA sequence: TGTGCCAGCAGTAACACGGACAGGCCGAATCAGCCCCAGCATTTT. Protein product: CASSNTDRPNQPQHF.

A few counts support this clonotype. V and J are TRBV20-1 and TRBJ1-5; the match to TRBD1 covers 10 bases. The germline CDR1 and CDR2 sequences are DFQATT and SNEGSKA (reference sequence). The CDR3 totals 16 residues. The V gene end was trimmed by 2 bases and the J gene end by 6 bases; junction bases not matched to a gene: 10. In nucleotides, the CDR3 is TGCAGTGCTAGACAAACTGGGACAGGGGCTACTCAGCCCCAGCATTTT. Amino acid sequence: CSARQTGTGATQPQHF.

The table lists this clonotype with a few counts. The V gene is TRBV5-1, the J gene TRBJ1-1, with unresolved D. Trimming pared 2 bases from V and 5 bases from J, leaving 13 bases between. Germline CDR1 is SGHRS and CDR2 is YFSETQ. The CDR3 covers 14 residues. Here the CDR3 reads CASSFHTEWTEAFF. The CDR3 DNA sequence: TGCGCCAGCAGCTTTCACACCGAATGGACTGAAGCTTTCTTT.